These 24 T cell receptor beta chains came from one sample sequenced in a study of blood T cell repertoires in COVID-19 (dated by TCRdb to about 2020). Libraries were prepared through the immunoSEQ multiplex PCR assay. TCRdb holds this immuneACCESS table with in-frame rearrangements only. Some clones are missing; in checked studies, unresolved V genes explain under half, and the rest has no known cause. Here the sample has hundreds of thousands of clones; just under 85% occur a single time. Of the sample, approximately 3.8% is held by the ten largest clones. Source material: peripheral blood. Receptors were obtained from a woman aged 45-59 years with active or convalescent COVID-19.

The V call is TRBV2, the J call TRBJ1-6; TRBD1 agrees at 9 bases. Germline V lookup: CDR1 SNHLY, CDR2 FYNNEI. CDR3 length: 17 residues. The trim removed 3 bases at V and 7 bases at J, leaving 10 bases unmatched. The CDR3 DNA reads TGTGCCAGCAGTGACGCCGTGGGAGGACAGGGGAATTCACCCCTCCACTTT. It translates to CASSDAVGGQGNSPLHF.

In DNA, the CDR3 is TGTGCCAGCATCTGGGGTCAGGGGACAGATACGCAGTATTTT. Translating it yields CASIWGQGTDTQYF. This chain joins TRBV28 and TRBJ2-3, with D tentatively TRBD1 (6 bases). The CDR3 runs to 14 residues. The germline CDR1 and CDR2 sequences are MDHEN and SYDVKM. The ends were cut back, 7 bases at V and 3 bases at J, with 14 bases in the middle.

The rearrangement joins TRBV5-1 to TRBJ1-2; TRBD1 might be the D (6 bases). The CDR3 extends over 14 amino acids. Per germline, CDR1 SGHRS and CDR2 YFSETQ. V was clipped by 0 bases and J by 7 bases, with 13 bases between them. The CDR3 loop is CASSLGTDRFGYTF. CDR3 coding DNA: TGCGCCAGCAGCTTGGGGACAGACCGCTTTGGCTACACCTTC.

The chain couples TRBV4-2 to TRBJ2-7; maybe TRBD2 (6 bases). Trimming took 5 bases from V and 5 from J, leaving 13 bases between them. Germline lookup yields CDR1 LGHNA and CDR2 YNFKEQ. This CDR3 region has 13 residues. CDR3 region: CASSGGKVHEQYF. For the CDR3, the DNA is TGTGCCAGCAGCGGGGGGAAGGTTCACGAGCAGTACTTC.

The V call is TRBV6-5, the J call TRBJ1-1; D is undetermined. Germline CDR1 is MNHEY and CDR2 is SVGAGI. The CDR3 has 14 residues. V shed 6 bases and J shed 0 bases, with 11 bases lying between them. The CDR3 DNA sequence: TGTGCCAGCAGAGAGAACCAGGTGAACACTGAAGCTTTCTTT. This translates into CASRENQVNTEAFF.

V usage is TRBV18 and J usage is TRBJ2-1, with TRBD2 identical over 9 bases. The length of the CDR3 is 15 residues. Germline CDR1 KGHSH, CDR2 LQKENI. V dropped 6 bases and J dropped 6; count of bases not matched to a gene: 9. The CDR3 reads CASSLNSGRGNEQFF. Written as DNA, the CDR3 is TGTGCCAGCTCCCTCAATAGCGGGAGAGGCAATGAGCAGTTCTTC.

The V gene is TRBV27, the J gene TRBJ1-2; no firm D call. This CDR3 is 15 amino acids long. Germline CDR1 and CDR2: MNHEY and SMNVEV (reference sequence). The V end was cut by 3 bases, the J end by 2 bases, with 13 bases between. CDR3 sequence (DNA): TGTGCCAGCAGTTTTTCAGGTAACGGCAACTATGGCTACACCTTC. Protein: CASSFSGNGNYGYTF.

The chain uses TRBV30 and TRBJ1-1; D gene unclear. V lost 3 bases to trimming and J lost 10 bases, with 21 bases between them. The germline CDR1 and CDR2 sequences are GTSNPN and SVGIG (reference sequence). The CDR3 covers 14 residues. DNA of the CDR3: TGTGCCTGGAGCCAACTGACCCGGGGTCGAGGAGCTTTCTTT. It codes for CAWSQLTRGRGAFF.

The chain combines TRBV4-1 with TRBJ2-7; 7 bases map to TRBD2. V was clipped by 5 bases and J by 2 bases; unmatched bases: 15. This CDR3 spans 17 amino acids. CDR1 and CDR2 (germline): MGHRA, YSYEKL. DNA of the CDR3: TGCGCCAGCAGCGCAACATATCAGGGACTACCCCCCTACGAGCAGTACTTC. Protein: CASSATYQGLPPYEQYF.

The chain joins TRBV29-1 to TRBJ2-5; TRBD1 aligns across 10 bases. The CDR3 length is 14 residues. Germline trimming cut 3 bases from V and 4 bases from J; bases unmatched to any gene: 5. Germline V CDR1 and CDR2: SQVTM, ANQGSEA. CDR3 bases: TGCAGCGTTGACTCCGGGACAGGGGTAGAGACCCAGTACTTC. Residues: CSVDSGTGVETQYF.

This chain links TRBV2 with TRBJ2-7, with 8 bases aligning to TRBD2. With 7 bases clipped from V and 0 bases from J, the junction kept 5 bases outside the gene matches. CDR1 and CDR2 from the germline V gene are SNHLY and FYNNEI. The CDR3 has 14 residues. In nucleotides, the CDR3 is TGTGCCAGCAAGCAGCGGGGGAGCTCCTACGAGCAGTACTTC. It codes for CASKQRGSSYEQYF. Full variable domain (remainder filled in from reference TRBV2 and TRBJ2-7): EPEVTQTPSHQVTQMGQEVILRCVPISNHLYFYWYRQILGQKVEFLVSFYNNEISEKSEIFDDQFSVERPDGSNFTLKIRSTKLEDSAMYFCASKQRGSSYEQYFGPGTRLTVT.

The chain has TRBV5-1 and TRBJ1-2; D is unclear. Trimming left V 4 bases short and J 4 bases short, with 26 bases between. From germline, CDR1 is SGHRS and CDR2 YFSETQ. The CDR3 runs to 18 residues. The CDR3 bases are TGCGCCAGCAGCGCTGGAGTGCTAAGGAATTCCTCTGGCTATGGCTACACCTTC. Translating gives CASSAGVLRNSSGYGYTF.

This chain joins TRBV5-1 and TRBJ2-2; D remains ambiguous. CDR3 length equals 16 residues. Between the trimmed V and J ends, which lost 1 base and 0 bases, there was a span of 10 bases. From germline, CDR1 is SGHRS and CDR2 YFSETQ. The CDR3 DNA sequence: TGCGCCAGCAGCTTGACATCAGGTCCGAACACCGGGGAGCTGTTTTTT. Translating gives CASSLTSGPNTGELFF.

The V and J genes are TRBV5-1 and TRBJ1-1; 7 nucleotides align to TRBD1. The CDR3 is 15 amino acids. In germline, CDR1 is SGHRS, CDR2 YFSETQ. V shed 4 bases, J shed 1 base, and the junction held 7 bases outside the gene matches. CDR3 in DNA: TGCGCCAGCAGCCCAGTAGGGACAGAGAACACTGAAGCTTTCTTT. Translation: CASSPVGTENTEAFF.

To note about this clone: This may arise from a read error, as a much more abundant clone is one base away. The same CDR3 also results from other DNA sequences found in this sample. The chain carries TRBV6-5 and TRBJ1-2; 7 bases are shared with TRBD1. Germline lookup yields CDR1 MNHEY and CDR2 SVGAGI. With V trimmed by 7 bases and J by 4 bases, 6 bases remained unmatched. There are 13 residues in the CDR3. Here the CDR3 reads CASTSGTAYGYTF. In DNA form, the CDR3 reads TGTGCCAGCACCTCCGGGACAGCCTATGGCTACACCTTC.

This chain joins TRBV28 and TRBJ2-5, with TRBD2 identical over 12 bases. The CDR3 is 12 amino acids. Germline V CDR1 and CDR2: MDHEN, SYDVKM. The junction had 4 bases not matched to a gene; V was cut back by 7 bases and J by 10 bases. In DNA form, the CDR3 reads TGTGCCAGCACCCTAGCGGGAGGGCTCCAGTACTTC. It yields the protein CASTLAGGLQYF.

This clone was observed a few times. The J gene is TRBJ1-4, the V gene TRBV11-1; unclear D gene. This CDR3 region has 14 residues. Trimming removed 2 bases at V and 2 bases at J, with 6 bases between. Germline V CDR1 and CDR2: SGHAT, FQDESV (reference sequence). DNA for the CDR3: TGTGCCAGCAGCTTACCGGGGACTAATGAAAAACTGTTTTTT. Translating gives CASSLPGTNEKLFF.

The chain carries TRBV19 and TRBJ2-3, with 9 bases aligning to TRBD2. V was clipped by 4 bases and J by 5 bases; unmatched bases: 10. The CDR3 contains 16 residues. The germline CDR1 and CDR2 sequences are LNHDA and SQIVND (reference sequence). The CDR3 DNA sequence: TGTGCCAGTAGTACCCTGTCGACTAGCGGAATAGATACGCAGTATTTT. Its protein is CASSTLSTSGIDTQYF.

The chain links TRBV30 to TRBJ2-4; D gene unclear. Germline loops: CDR1 GTSNPN, CDR2 SVGIG (reference sequence). CDR3 length: 13 residues. Trimming pared 3 bases from V and 0 bases from J, leaving 6 bases between. Here the CDR3 DNA reads TGTGCCTGGAGGAGACTAGCCAAAAACATTCAGTACTTC. This codes for CAWRRLAKNIQYF.

The chain carries TRBV28 and TRBJ2-7, with a possible D match to TRBD2 (6 bases). The V end lost 7 bases, the J end lost 0 bases, and 19 bases lay between the germline ends. The germline gives CDR1 MDHEN, CDR2 SYDVKM. The CDR3 length is 16 residues. The CDR3 is CASMGGGGRSSYEQYF. The CDR3 coding sequence is TGTGCCAGCATGGGGGGTGGCGGCCGTAGCTCCTACGAGCAGTACTTC. The whole variable domain, filled in from reference TRBV28 and TRBJ2-7, reads DVKVTQSSRYLVKRTGEKVFLECVQDMDHENMFWYRQDPGLGLRLIYFSYDVKMKEKGDIPEGYSVSREKKERFSLILESASTNQTSMYLCASMGGGGRSSYEQYFGPGTRLTVT.

J is TRBJ1-2 and V is TRBV10-3; D may be TRBD1 (5 bases). Trimming pared 7 bases from V and 8 bases from J, leaving 17 bases between. This CDR3 contains 13 residues. Germline V lookup: CDR1 ENHRY, CDR2 SYGVKD. CDR3 sequence (DNA): TGTGCCATCACCCCGGGAGGGGCGTACGGCTACACCTTC. Its translation is CAITPGGAYGYTF.

The J gene is TRBJ2-5, the V gene TRBV28; 14 nucleotides line up with TRBD2. This CDR3 has 14 residues. After removal of 6 bases from V and 9 bases from J, the junction contained 6 bases not matched to a gene. The germline gives CDR1 MDHEN, CDR2 SYDVKM. The CDR3 sequence: CASRPGLAGAAQYF. Written as DNA, the CDR3 is TGTGCCAGCAGGCCGGGACTAGCGGGAGCGGCCCAGTACTTC.

This clone has more than one count but fewer than ten. As DNA, the CDR3 is TGTGCCAGTAGTGACAGGTCCTACGAGCAGTACTTC. Encoded protein: CASSDRSYEQYF. J is TRBJ2-7 and V is TRBV19; D is perhaps TRBD1 (6 bases). Trimming cost V 5 bases and J 1 base, with 6 bases left between them. Looked up from germline, CDR1 is LNHDA and CDR2 is SQIVND (reference sequence). The CDR3 length is 12 residues.

The gene calls are TRBV5-1 and TRBJ2-5; tentatively, D is TRBD2 (6 bases). CDR3 length equals 14 residues. In germline, CDR1 is SGHRS, CDR2 YFSETQ. V lost 4 bases and J 2 bases, leaving 12 bases between the germline ends. The CDR3 DNA reads as TGCGCCAGCAGCGGGACCGCGGGACAAGAGACCCAGTACTTC. It codes for CASSGTAGQETQYF.